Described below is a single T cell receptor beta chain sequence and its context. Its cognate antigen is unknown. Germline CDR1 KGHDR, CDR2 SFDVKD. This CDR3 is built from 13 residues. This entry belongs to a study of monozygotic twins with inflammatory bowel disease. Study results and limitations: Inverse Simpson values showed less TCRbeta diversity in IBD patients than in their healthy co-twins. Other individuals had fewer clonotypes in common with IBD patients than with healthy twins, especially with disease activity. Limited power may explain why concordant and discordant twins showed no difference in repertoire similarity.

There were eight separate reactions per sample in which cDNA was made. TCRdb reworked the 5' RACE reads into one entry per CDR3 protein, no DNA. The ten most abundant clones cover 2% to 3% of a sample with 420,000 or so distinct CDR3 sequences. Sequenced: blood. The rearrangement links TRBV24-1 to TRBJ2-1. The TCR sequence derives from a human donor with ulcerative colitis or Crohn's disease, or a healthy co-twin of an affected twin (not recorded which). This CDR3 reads CATSIGPTNEQFF.